This T cell receptor (beta chain) was sequenced in a study of blood T cell repertoires in COVID-19. Overall study context: Acute-phase and convalescent COVID-19 samples originated in the United States, Italy and Spain.

Per the germline V gene, CDR1 is LNHDA and CDR2 is SQIVND (reference sequence). This CDR3 comprises 16 residues. V lost 2 bases, J lost 3 bases, and 6 bases stayed unmatched. Participants spanned ages about 18 to 100 years and resided in some 22 US areas. Participants had their cohort set by participant-reported clinical history. Generated by immunoSEQ multiplex PCR, the TCRdb table keeps only in-frame clones and is missing some. The sample records around 400,000 clones, 80% to 85% being singletons. This chain joins TRBV19 and TRBJ1-5, with 8 bases lining up with TRBD1. The sequencing input was PBMCs or T cells enriched from blood (not recorded which). The clonotype comes from a woman in her fifties or sixties who had recovered from COVID-19. Here the CDR3 reads CASSIMDRVSNQPQHF. The CDR3 DNA reads as TGTGCCAGTAGTATAATGGACAGGGTCTCCAATCAGCCCCAGCATTTT. Full variable domain (remainder filled in from reference TRBV19 and TRBJ1-5): DGGITQSPKYLFRKEGQNVTLSCEQNLNHDAMYWYRQDPGQGLRLIYYSQIVNDFQKGDIAEGYSVSREKKESFPLTVTSAQKNPTAFYLCASSIMDRVSNQPQHFGDGTRLSIL.